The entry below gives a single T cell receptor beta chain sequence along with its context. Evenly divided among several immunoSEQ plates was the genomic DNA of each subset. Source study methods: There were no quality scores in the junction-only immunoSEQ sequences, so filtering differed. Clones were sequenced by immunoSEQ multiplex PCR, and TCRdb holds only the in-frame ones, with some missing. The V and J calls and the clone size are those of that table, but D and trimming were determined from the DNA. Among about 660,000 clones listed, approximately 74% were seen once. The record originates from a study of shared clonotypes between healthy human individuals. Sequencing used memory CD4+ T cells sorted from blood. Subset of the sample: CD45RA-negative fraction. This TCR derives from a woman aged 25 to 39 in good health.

The CDR3, as DNA: TGTGCCAGCGGGCTGAGCTCCTACAATGAGCAGTTCTTC. Its translation is CASGLSSYNEQFF. The rearrangement links TRBV2 to TRBJ2-1; unclear D gene. Germline V gives CDR1 SNHLY, CDR2 FYNNEI. This CDR3 contains 13 residues. Trimming shortened V by 8 bases and J by 0 bases, and 8 bases separated the two germline ends.